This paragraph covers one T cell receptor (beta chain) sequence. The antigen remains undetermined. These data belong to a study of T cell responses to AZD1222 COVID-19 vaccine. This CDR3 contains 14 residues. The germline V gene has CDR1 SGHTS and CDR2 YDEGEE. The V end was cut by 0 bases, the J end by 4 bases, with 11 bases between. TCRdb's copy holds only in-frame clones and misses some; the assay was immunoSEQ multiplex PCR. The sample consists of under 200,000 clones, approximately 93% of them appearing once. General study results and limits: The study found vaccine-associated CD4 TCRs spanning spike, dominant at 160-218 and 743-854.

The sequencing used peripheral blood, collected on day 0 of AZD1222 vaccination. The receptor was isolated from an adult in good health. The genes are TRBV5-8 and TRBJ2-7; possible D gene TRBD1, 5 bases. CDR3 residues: CASSLGQGRYEQYF. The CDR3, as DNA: TGTGCCAGCAGCTTGGGGCAGGGTCGATACGAGCAGTACTTC. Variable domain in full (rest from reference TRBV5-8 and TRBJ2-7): EAGVTQSPTHLIKTRGQQATLRCSPISGHTSVYWYQQALGLGLQFLLWYDEGEERNRGNFPPRFSGRQFPNYSSELNVNALELEDSALYLCASSLGQGRYEQYFGPGTRLTVT.